These 14 T cell receptor beta chains originate from one sample sequenced in a study of cytomegalovirus exposure and HLA in healthy donors. Both 60 Vbeta primers and 13 Jbeta primers went into the PCR. TCRdb's copy holds only in-frame clones and misses some; the assay was immunoSEQ multiplex PCR. The table shows roughly 120,000 clones, with 82% occurring only once. Sequencing was done on a sample of PBMCs. The receptors were gathered from a male donor in good health and CMV-seropositive.

This chain uses TRBV28 with TRBJ1-5, with a possible D match to TRBD1 (5 bases). CDR3 size: 16 residues. Trimming took 7 bases from V and 6 from J, leaving 22 bases between them. Germline V gene lookup returns CDR1 MDHEN and CDR2 SYDVKM. CDR3 residues: CASTLPSGTTSQPQHF. The CDR3 region has the DNA TGTGCCAGCACTCTTCCGAGCGGGACGACTTCTCAGCCCCAGCATTTT.

This clone was detected a few times. This chain joins TRBV5-6 and TRBJ2-6, with D maybe TRBD2 (6 bases). The CDR3 is 14 residues long. V was clipped by 7 bases and J by 0 bases, with 8 bases between them. CDR1 is SGHDT, CDR2 YYEEEE, per germline. The CDR3 is CASGGYSGANVLTF. As DNA, the CDR3 is TGTGCCAGCGGGGGGTACTCTGGGGCCAACGTCCTGACTTTC.

This sequence joins TRBV4-2 and TRBJ2-4, with D unresolved. The V gene lost 4 bases and the J gene lost 0 bases, with 13 bases spanning the gap. CDR1 LGHNA and CDR2 YNFKEQ come from the germline V gene. This CDR3 has 16 residues. The CDR3 protein is CASSPTGGLAKNIQYF. The CDR3 DNA follows: TGTGCCAGCAGCCCAACGGGTGGATTAGCCAAAAACATTCAGTACTTC.

V usage is TRBV5-6 and J usage is TRBJ2-5, with TRBD2 as a possible D gene (6 bases). Trimming cost V 3 bases and J 11 bases, with 20 bases left between them. Germline V lookup: CDR1 SGHDT, CDR2 YYEEEE. The CDR3 totals 14 residues. The CDR3 loop is CASSYDPRTGEQYF. The CDR3, as DNA: TGTGCCAGCAGCTATGACCCCAGGACGGGGGAGCAGTACTTC.

CDR3 nucleotide sequence: TGTGCCAGCAGCTTAAGGCGGTCTAGCACAGATACGCAGTATTTT. Amino acid sequence: CASSLRRSSTDTQYF. The V call is TRBV7-3, the J call TRBJ2-3; the D is unclear. The V end lost 1 base, the J end lost 0 bases, and 8 bases lay between the germline ends. Germline CDR1 is SGHTA and CDR2 is FQGTGA. The CDR3 covers 15 residues.

This clone showed up just once. The chain combines TRBV10-3 with TRBJ2-7; 7 bases agree with TRBD2. Germline V gives CDR1 ENHRY, CDR2 SYGVKD. CDR3 length equals 15 residues. Germline trimming cut 7 bases from V and 7 bases from J; bases unmatched to any gene: 16. The CDR3 protein is CAIMGRVADPREQYF. The CDR3 DNA follows: TGTGCCATCATGGGGAGGGTAGCGGACCCTCGGGAGCAGTACTTC.

The chain combines TRBV19 with TRBJ2-1, with 11 bases identical to TRBD2. The V segment lost 7 bases and the J segment 2 bases; nucleotides outside the gene matches: 7. Germline lookup yields CDR1 LNHDA and CDR2 SQIVND (reference sequence). The CDR3 consists of 16 residues. In nucleotides, the CDR3 is TGTGCCAGTACCAATGCACTAGCGGGAGCCTACAATGAGCAGTTCTTC. It yields the protein CASTNALAGAYNEQFF. Together with reference TRBV19 and TRBJ2-1, the CDR3 gives the full variable domain: DGGITQSPKYLFRKEGQNVTLSCEQNLNHDAMYWYRQDPGQGLRLIYYSQIVNDFQKGDIAEGYSVSREKKESFPLTVTSAQKNPTAFYLCASTNALAGAYNEQFFGPGTRLTVL.

The chain couples TRBV7-2 to TRBJ2-5; D unresolved. Trimming removed 1 base from V and 2 bases from J, with 5 bases in between. Per germline, CDR1 SGHTA and CDR2 FQGNSA. The CDR3 length is 13 residues. CDR3 coding DNA: TGTGCCAGCAGCTTAGTTGCGCAAGAGACCCAGTACTTC. It codes for CASSLVAQETQYF.

The chain carries TRBV9 and TRBJ2-3; tentative D call: TRBD1 (5 bases). CDR1 SGDLS and CDR2 YYNGEE come from the germline V gene. This CDR3 has 16 amino acids. Trimming removed 0 bases from V and 2 bases from J, with 13 bases in between. For the CDR3, the DNA is TGTGCCAGCAGCGTAGATGCCAGGGTAGACACAGATACGCAGTATTTT. Amino acids: CASSVDARVDTDTQYF.

J is TRBJ2-7 and V is TRBV5-3; 10 bases are shared with TRBD2. TRBV5-3 is sorted into the ORF group, with uncertain function. The CDR3 sequence is 17 residues long. Unmatched junction bases numbered 11, after V lost 3 bases and J lost 2 bases. CDR3 DNA: TGTGCCAGAAGCTCTTTAAGAGGGACTAGCGAAACCTACGAGCAGTACTTC. Translated, it gives CARSSLRGTSETYEQYF.

This rearrangement joins TRBV28 to TRBJ1-2; 9 bases fit TRBD1. The V gene end was trimmed by 6 bases and the J gene end by 1 base; junction bases not matched to a gene: 6. Germline lookup yields CDR1 MDHEN and CDR2 SYDVKM. The CDR3 consists of 15 residues. CDR3 loop: CASRLQGAYNYGYTF. The CDR3 DNA reads as TGTGCCAGCAGGCTACAGGGGGCTTATAACTATGGCTACACCTTC.

The V call is TRBV11-1, the J call TRBJ2-2; D perhaps matches TRBD2 (6 bases). Germline V gene sequence: CDR1 SGHAT, CDR2 FQDESV (reference sequence). The CDR3 runs to 16 residues. The V end lost 0 bases, the J end lost 5 bases, and 13 bases lay between the germline ends. CDR3 region: CASSLAPGTDTGELFF. The CDR3 nucleotides read TGTGCCAGCAGCTTAGCGCCCGGGACTGATACCGGGGAGCTGTTTTTT.

As to this clone: Distinct nucleotide sequences in the sample also encode this CDR3. The CDR3 reads CASSLAGTDTQYF. CDR3 in DNA: TGTGCCAGCAGCTTAGCGGGCACAGATACGCAGTATTTT. The genes are TRBV11-2 and TRBJ2-3; D remains ambiguous. Germline-derived CDR1 and CDR2 are SGHAT and FQNNGV. V was cut by 1 base and J by 1 base, with 3 bases left in between. The CDR3 is made up of 13 amino acids.

CDR3 nucleotide sequence: TGTGCCAGCAGTTTACGAGGGGGGGTTTCGCGCAATCAGCCCCAGCATTTT. It translates to CASSLRGGVSRNQPQHF. The rearrangement uses TRBV28 and TRBJ1-5, with D possibly matching TRBD1 (6 bases). Trimming took 2 bases from V and 2 from J, leaving 16 bases between them. Germline loops: CDR1 MDHEN, CDR2 SYDVKM. CDR3 length equals 17 residues. The whole variable domain, remainder taken from reference TRBV28 and TRBJ1-5, is DVKVTQSSRYLVKRTGEKVFLECVQDMDHENMFWYRQDPGLGLRLIYFSYDVKMKEKGDIPEGYSVSREKKERFSLILESASTNQTSMYLCASSLRGGVSRNQPQHFGDGTRLSIL.